This TCR beta chain was identified in a study of blood T cell repertoires in COVID-19. Study as a whole: Acute-phase and convalescent COVID-19 samples originated in the United States, Italy and Spain. Sample material is recorded as cDNA or gDNA derived from T cells, B-cell-depleted T cells, or PBMCs.

Study processing details: Amplification of reference gene primers provided the estimated nucleated cell counts. Here immunoSEQ multiplex PCR was the method, and the copy in TCRdb shows in-frame clones only, minus some. V and J calls and clone size follow that table, whereas D and trimming were derived from the DNA. In the table there are some 120,000 clones, roughly 88% of which are singletons. V was shortened by 8 bases and J by 0 bases, with 15 bases between the two germline ends. The CDR3 totals 16 residues. CDR1 and CDR2 (germline): SGHTS, YDEGEE. The V gene is TRBV5-8, the J gene TRBJ1-6; TRBD1 is a possible D gene (6 bases). The clonotype was recovered from an older woman with acute or convalescent COVID-19. Sequencing used peripheral blood. The DNA of the CDR3 is TGTGCCAGTTTTGCTACAGGGAGCTCCTATAATTCACCCCTCCACTTT. Encoded protein: CASFATGSSYNSPLHF. Drawing the rest from reference TRBV5-8 and TRBJ1-6, the complete variable domain is EAGVTQSPTHLIKTRGQQATLRCSPISGHTSVYWYQQALGLGLQFLLWYDEGEERNRGNFPPRFSGRQFPNYSSELNVNALELEDSALYLCASFATGSSYNSPLHFGNGTRLTVT.